This T cell receptor (beta chain) was observed in a study of CD8 T cells in Susac syndrome. The RNA, roughly 0.5 to 1 ug, was put through reverse transcription using random hexamers. TCRdb re-derived calls from the immunoSEQ multiplex PCR reads in MiXCR, one entry per CDR3 protein. This sample has about 200,000 distinct CDR3 sequences, with 85% to 95% found just once. The CDR3 is made up of 13 amino acids. CDR1 SEHNR and CDR2 FQNEAQ come from the germline V gene (reference sequence). J gave up 4 bases and V 5 bases, and 4 bases lay outside the gene matches. TCR beta from blood CD8+ and CD4+ T cells was sequenced. CD8+ and CD4+ T cells were negatively isolated; TEMRA cells were FACS-enriched.

Material for sequencing was CD4+ T cells from PBMCs. The source is a human donor in good health. V usage is TRBV7-9 and J usage is TRBJ2-5; 7 nucleotides align to TRBD2. CDR3 sequence: CASSRPGGETQYF. As DNA, the CDR3 is TGTGCCAGCAGCCGCCCGGGGGGAGAGACCCAGTACTTC. The full variable domain, its missing parts supplied by reference TRBV7-9 and TRBJ2-5, is DTGVSQNPRHKITKRGQNVTFRCDPISEHNRLYWYRQTLGQGPEFLTYFQNEAQLEKSRLLSDRFSAERPKGSFSTLEIQRTEQGDSAMYLCASSRPGGETQYFGPGTRLLVL.